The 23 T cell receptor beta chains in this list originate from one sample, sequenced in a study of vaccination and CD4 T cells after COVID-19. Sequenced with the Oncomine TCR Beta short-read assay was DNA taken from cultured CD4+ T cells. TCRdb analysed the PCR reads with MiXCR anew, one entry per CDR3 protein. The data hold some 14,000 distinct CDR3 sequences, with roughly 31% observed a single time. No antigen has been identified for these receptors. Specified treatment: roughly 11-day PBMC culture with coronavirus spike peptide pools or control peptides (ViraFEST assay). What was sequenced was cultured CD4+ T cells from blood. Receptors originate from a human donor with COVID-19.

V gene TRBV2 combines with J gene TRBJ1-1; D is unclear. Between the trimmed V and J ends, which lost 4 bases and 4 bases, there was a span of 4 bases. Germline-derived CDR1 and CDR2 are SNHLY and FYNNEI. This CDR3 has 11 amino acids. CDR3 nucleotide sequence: TGTGCCAGCAGTGGATTCACTGAAGCTTTCTTT. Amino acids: CASSGFTEAFF.

CDR3 residues: CASSEVIGGLGANVLTF. For the CDR3, the DNA is TGTGCCAGCAGTGAAGTGATAGGGGGTCTGGGGGCCAACGTCCTGACTTTC. The chain has TRBV6-1 and TRBJ2-6, with D maybe TRBD1 (6 bases). The CDR3 has 17 residues. Germline-derived CDR1 and CDR2 are MNHNS and SASEGT. The ends were cut back, 1 base at V and 4 bases at J, with 14 bases in the middle.

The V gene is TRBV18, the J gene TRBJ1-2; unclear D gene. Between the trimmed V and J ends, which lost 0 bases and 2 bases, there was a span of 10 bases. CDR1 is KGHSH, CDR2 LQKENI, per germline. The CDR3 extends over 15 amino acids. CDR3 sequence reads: CASSPPGSRNYGYTF. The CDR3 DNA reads TGTGCCAGCTCACCACCAGGGAGTCGGAACTATGGCTACACCTTC.

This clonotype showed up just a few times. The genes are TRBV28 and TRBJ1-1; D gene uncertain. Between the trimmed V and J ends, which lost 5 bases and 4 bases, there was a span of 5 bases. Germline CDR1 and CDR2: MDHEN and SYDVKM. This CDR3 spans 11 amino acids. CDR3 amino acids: CASSTPTEAFF. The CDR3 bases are TGTGCCAGCAGTACTCCCACTGAAGCTTTCTTT.

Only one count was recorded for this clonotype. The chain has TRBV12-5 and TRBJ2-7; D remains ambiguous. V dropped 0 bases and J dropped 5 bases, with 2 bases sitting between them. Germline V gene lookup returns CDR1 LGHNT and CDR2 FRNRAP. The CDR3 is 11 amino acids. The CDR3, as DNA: TGTGCTAGTGGTTTGGTCGACGAGCAGTACTTC. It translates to CASGLVDEQYF.

CDR3 sequence: CASSLTGGTGELFF. The CDR3 DNA reads TGTGCCAGCAGTTTAACCGGGGGCACCGGGGAGCTGTTTTTT. The chain joins TRBV2 to TRBJ2-2, with D perhaps matching TRBD2 (6 bases). Germline CDR1 is SNHLY and CDR2 is FYNNEI. V gave up 5 bases and J gave up 4 bases, with 11 bases separating them. This CDR3 is 14 amino acids long.

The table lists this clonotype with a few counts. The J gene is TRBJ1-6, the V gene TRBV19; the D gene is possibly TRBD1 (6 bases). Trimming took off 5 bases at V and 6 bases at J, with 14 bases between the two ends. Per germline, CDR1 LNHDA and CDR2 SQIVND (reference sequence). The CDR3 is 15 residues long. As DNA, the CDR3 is TGTGCCAGTAGTGGTCAGGGGATCGGTAATTCACCCCTCCACTTT. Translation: CASSGQGIGNSPLHF.

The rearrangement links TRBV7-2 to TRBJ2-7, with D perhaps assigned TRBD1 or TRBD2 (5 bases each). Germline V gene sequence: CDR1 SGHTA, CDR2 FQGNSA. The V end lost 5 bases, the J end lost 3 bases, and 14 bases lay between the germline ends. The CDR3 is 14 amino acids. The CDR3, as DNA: TGTGCCAGCAGCGTGGCCGGGGCCGACTACGAGCAGTACTTC. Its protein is CASSVAGADYEQYF.

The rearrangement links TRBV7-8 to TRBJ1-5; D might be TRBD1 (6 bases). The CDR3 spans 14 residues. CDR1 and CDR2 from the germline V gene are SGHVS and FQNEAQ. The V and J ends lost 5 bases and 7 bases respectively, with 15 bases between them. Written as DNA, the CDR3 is TGTGCCAGCAGCCCCAGAGGGGGTAAGCAGCCCCAGCATTTT. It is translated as CASSPRGGKQPQHF. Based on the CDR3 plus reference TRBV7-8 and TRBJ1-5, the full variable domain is GAGVSQSPRYKVAKRGQDVALRCDPISGHVSLFWYQQALGQGPEFLTYFQNEAQLDKSGLPSDRFFAERPEGSVSTLKIQRTQQEDSAVYLCASSPRGGKQPQHFGDGTRLSIL.

The CDR3 sequence: CASSLSPGQGQDPGANVLTF. CDR3 nucleotides: TGTGCCAGCAGTTTATCACCGGGACAGGGGCAAGATCCTGGGGCCAACGTCCTGACTTTC. The rearrangement links TRBV27 to TRBJ2-6; 10 positions match TRBD1. CDR3 length: 20 amino acids. Germline V gene lookup returns CDR1 MNHEY and CDR2 SMNVEV (reference sequence). Germline trimming cut 0 bases from V and 2 bases from J; bases unmatched to any gene: 10.

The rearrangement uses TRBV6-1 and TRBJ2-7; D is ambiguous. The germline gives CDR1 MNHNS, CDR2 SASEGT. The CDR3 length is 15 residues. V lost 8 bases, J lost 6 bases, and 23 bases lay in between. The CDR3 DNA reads TGTGCCAGCCCTGAACCGGGCAGGTCTCGAGGCGAGCAGTACTTC. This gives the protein CASPEPGRSRGEQYF.

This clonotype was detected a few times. CDR3 bases: TGTGCCAGCAGCCTATCGGACATACAAGAGACCCAGTACTTC. This encodes CASSLSDIQETQYF. The V and J genes are TRBV2 and TRBJ2-5; D is possibly TRBD1 (5 bases). V was shortened by 6 bases and J by 2 bases, with 13 bases between the two germline ends. The CDR3 sequence is 14 residues long. CDR1 and CDR2 (germline): SNHLY, FYNNEI.

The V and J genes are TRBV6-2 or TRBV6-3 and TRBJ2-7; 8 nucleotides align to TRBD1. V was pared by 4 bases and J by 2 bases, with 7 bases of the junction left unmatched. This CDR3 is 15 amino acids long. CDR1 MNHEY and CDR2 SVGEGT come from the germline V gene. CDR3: CASSLYGQGAYEQYF. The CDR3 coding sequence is TGTGCCAGCAGTTTGTACGGACAGGGAGCCTACGAGCAGTACTTC.

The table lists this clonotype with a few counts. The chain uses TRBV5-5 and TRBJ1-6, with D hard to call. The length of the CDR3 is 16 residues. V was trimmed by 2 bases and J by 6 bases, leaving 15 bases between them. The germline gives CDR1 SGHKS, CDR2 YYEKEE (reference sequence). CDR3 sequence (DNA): TGTGCCAGCAGCTTACTGACCGGAAAAACTAATTCACCCCTCCACTTT. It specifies CASSLLTGKTNSPLHF.

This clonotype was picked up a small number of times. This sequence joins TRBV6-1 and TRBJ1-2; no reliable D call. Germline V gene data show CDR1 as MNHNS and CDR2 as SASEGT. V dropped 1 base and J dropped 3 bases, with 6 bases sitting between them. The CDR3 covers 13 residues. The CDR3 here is CASSEVEHYGYTF. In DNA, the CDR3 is TGTGCCAGCAGTGAAGTGGAGCACTATGGCTACACCTTC.

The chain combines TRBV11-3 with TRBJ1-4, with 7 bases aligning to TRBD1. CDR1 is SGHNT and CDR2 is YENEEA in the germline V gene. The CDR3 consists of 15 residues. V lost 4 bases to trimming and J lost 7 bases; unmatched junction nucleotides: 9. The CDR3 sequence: CASSSGQETVEKLFF. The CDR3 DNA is TGTGCCAGCAGCTCCGGACAGGAGACGGTTGAAAAACTGTTTTTT.

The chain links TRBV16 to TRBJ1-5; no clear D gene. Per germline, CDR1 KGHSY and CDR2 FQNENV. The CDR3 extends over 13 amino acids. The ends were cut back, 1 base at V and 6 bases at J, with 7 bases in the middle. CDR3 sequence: CASSQWMGQPQHF. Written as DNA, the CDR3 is TGTGCCAGCAGCCAATGGATGGGTCAGCCCCAGCATTTT. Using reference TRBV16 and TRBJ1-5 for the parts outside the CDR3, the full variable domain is GEEVAQTPKHLVRGEGQKAKLYCAPIKGHSYVFWYQQVLKNEFKFLISFQNENVFDETGMPKERFSAKCLPNSPCSLEIQATKLEDSAVYFCASSQWMGQPQHFGDGTRLSIL.

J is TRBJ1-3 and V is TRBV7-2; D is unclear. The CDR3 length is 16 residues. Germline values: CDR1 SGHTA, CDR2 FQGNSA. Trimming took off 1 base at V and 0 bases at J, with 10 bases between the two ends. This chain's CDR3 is CASSLDRVLSGNTIYF. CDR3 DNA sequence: TGTGCCAGCAGCTTAGACCGAGTCCTCTCTGGAAACACCATATATTTT.

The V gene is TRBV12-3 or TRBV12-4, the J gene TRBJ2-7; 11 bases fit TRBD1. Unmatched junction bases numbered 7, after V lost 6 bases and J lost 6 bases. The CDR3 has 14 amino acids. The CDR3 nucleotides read TGTGCCAGCAGCCGGGGGACAGGGGGTCGCGAGCAGTACTTC. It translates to CASSRGTGGREQYF.

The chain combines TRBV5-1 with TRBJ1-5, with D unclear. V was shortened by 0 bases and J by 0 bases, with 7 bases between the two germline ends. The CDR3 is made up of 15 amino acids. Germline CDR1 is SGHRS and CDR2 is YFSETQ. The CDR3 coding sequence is TGCGCCAGCAGCTTGGTCGGGGATAGCAATCAGCCCCAGCATTTT. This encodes CASSLVGDSNQPQHF.

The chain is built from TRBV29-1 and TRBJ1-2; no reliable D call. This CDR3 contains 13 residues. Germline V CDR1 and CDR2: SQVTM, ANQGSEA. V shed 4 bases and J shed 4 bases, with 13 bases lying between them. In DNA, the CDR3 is TGCAGCGTTGTTTGGGCAGGTATCTATGGCTACACCTTC. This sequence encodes CSVVWAGIYGYTF.

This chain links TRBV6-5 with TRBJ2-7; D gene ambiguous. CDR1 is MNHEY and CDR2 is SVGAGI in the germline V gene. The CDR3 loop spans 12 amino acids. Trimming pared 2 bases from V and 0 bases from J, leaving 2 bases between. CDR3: CASSYSSYEQYF. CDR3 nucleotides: TGTGCCAGCAGTTACAGCTCCTACGAGCAGTACTTC.

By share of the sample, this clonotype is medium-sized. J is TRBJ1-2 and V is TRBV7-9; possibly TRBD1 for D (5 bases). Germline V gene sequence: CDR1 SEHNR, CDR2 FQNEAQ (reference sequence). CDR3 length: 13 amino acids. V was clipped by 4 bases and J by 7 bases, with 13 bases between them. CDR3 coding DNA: TGTGCCAGCAGCTCATCAGGGTTGTCTGGCTACACCTTC. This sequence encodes CASSSSGLSGYTF. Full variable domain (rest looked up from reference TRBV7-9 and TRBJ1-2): DTGVSQNPRHKITKRGQNVTFRCDPISEHNRLYWYRQTLGQGPEFLTYFQNEAQLEKSRLLSDRFSAERPKGSFSTLEIQRTEQGDSAMYLCASSSSGLSGYTFGSGTRLTVV.